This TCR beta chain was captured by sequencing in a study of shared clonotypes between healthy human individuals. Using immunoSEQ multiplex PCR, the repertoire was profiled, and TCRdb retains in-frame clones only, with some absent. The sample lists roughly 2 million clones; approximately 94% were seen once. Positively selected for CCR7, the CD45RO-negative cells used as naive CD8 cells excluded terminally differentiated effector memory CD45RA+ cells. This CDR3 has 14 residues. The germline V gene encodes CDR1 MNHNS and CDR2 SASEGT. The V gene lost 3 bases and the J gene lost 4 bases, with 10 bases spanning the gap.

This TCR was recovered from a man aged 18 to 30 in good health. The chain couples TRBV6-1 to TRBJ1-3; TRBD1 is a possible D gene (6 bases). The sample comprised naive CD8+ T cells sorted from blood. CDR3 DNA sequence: TGTGCCAGCAGTGAGATGGGGGCAGGAAACACCATATATTTT. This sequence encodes CASSEMGAGNTIYF.